This T cell receptor (beta chain) is from a study of molecular identifiers for immune sequencing clone quantification. Preparation of the bulk TCR libraries relied on previously described methods and listed TCR primers. TCRdb reanalysed the PCR reads using MiXCR and keeps one entry per CDR3 protein. The top ten clones hold 0.9% to 1.2% of a sample with 40,000 to 50,000 distinct CDR3 sequences, about 19% of them seen once. Trimming left V 4 bases short and J 2 bases short, with 9 bases between. CDR3 length: 14 amino acids. CDR1 LNHDA and CDR2 SQIVND come from the germline V gene (reference sequence). This clonotype was counted at least ten times.

The TCR was taken from a human donor in good health. Some libraries in this study had Jurkat cell RNA spiked in. The genes are TRBV19 and TRBJ1-5; unclear D gene. Sequences were obtained from naive CD8+ T cells from blood, with Jurkat cell RNA spiked in. Stated subset: FACS-sorted CD8+CD4-CCR7+CD45RA+ naive T cells. The CDR3 DNA sequence: TGTGCCAGTAGTAGTTGGACTGGCAATCAGCCCCAGCATTTT. Its protein is CASSSWTGNQPQHF. Together with reference TRBV19 and TRBJ1-5, the CDR3 gives the full variable domain: DGGITQSPKYLFRKEGQNVTLSCEQNLNHDAMYWYRQDPGQGLRLIYYSQIVNDFQKGDIAEGYSVSREKKESFPLTVTSAQKNPTAFYLCASSSWTGNQPQHFGDGTRLSIL.